The next 19 T cell receptor beta chains were all read from a single sample in a study of T cells in Graves' hyperthyroidism and ophthalmopathy (dated by TCRdb to the late 2010s). Library preparation was by multiplex PCR. TCRdb records Illumina HiSeq 2000 as the sequencer. Amplification of TCR beta CDR3 regions was carried out from RNA transcripts. The first round of RT-PCR for the TCR CDR3 was performed with the HTBI primer set and the Qiagen OneStep RT-PCR kit. TCRdb handled the public reads itself, with Q25 trimming in fastp and clone calling in MiXCR, and kept productive beta chains. CDR3 protein duplicates are merged, each entry listing the most common genes and DNA. This sample holds roughly 290,000 distinct CDR3 sequences; about a sixth were observed only once. The leading ten clones occupy around 57% of the sample. Source material: blood. The origin of the receptors is a woman aged 60-75 years with Graves' ophthalmopathy.

Ten or more counts support this clonotype. A read error may produce the germline difference seen at one junction end. The gene calls are TRBV5-1 and TRBJ2-5; D gene unclear. There are 11 residues in the CDR3. Germline CDR1 is SGHRS and CDR2 is YFSETQ. The CDR3 DNA is TGTGCCAGCAGCTTTGGGGAGACCCAGTACTTC. Protein product: CASSFGETQYF.

This clonotype was observed a handful of times. The genes are TRBV7-8 and TRBJ1-2; D may be TRBD1 (5 bases). Deletions cut 5 bases from V and 4 bases from J, with 20 bases between. In germline, CDR1 is SGHVS, CDR2 FQNEAQ. The CDR3 covers 16 residues. The CDR3 DNA sequence: TGTGCCAGCAGCCCAACCAACACAAGACAGTCCTATGGCTACACCTTC. Translation: CASSPTNTRQSYGYTF.

Here the CDR3 DNA reads TGCGCCAGCAGCCACGGACAGGAAAATTACAATGAGCAGTTCTTC. It yields the protein CASSHGQENYNEQFF. This chain joins TRBV4-1 and TRBJ2-1; 7 bases line up with TRBD1. The CDR3 length is 15 residues. Germline values: CDR1 MGHRA, CDR2 YSYEKL. V shed 3 bases, J shed 4 bases, and the junction held 6 bases outside the gene matches.

This clonotype was picked up many times. J is TRBJ1-1 and V is TRBV12-3 or TRBV12-4; tentatively, D is TRBD1 (5 bases). The CDR3 runs to 14 residues. The V end lost 6 bases, the J end lost 5 bases, and 16 bases lay between the germline ends. In DNA form, the CDR3 reads TGTGCCAGCAGAACGACATCGGGGGGTACTGAAGCTTTCTTT. Its translation: CASRTTSGGTEAFF.

This clonotype was recorded many times. The chain couples TRBV6-2 or TRBV6-3 to TRBJ1-2, with unresolved D. V was pared by 2 bases and J by 4 bases, with 8 bases between. Per germline, CDR1 MNHEY and CDR2 SVGEGT. This CDR3 has 13 amino acids. The CDR3: CASSYRASYGYTF. The CDR3 nucleotides are TGTGCCAGCAGTTACAGGGCGAGCTATGGCTACACCTTC.

V is TRBV9 and J is TRBJ1-2, with D possibly matching TRBD1 (6 bases). The germline V gene has CDR1 SGDLS and CDR2 YYNGEE. The CDR3 has 15 amino acids. V shed 0 bases and J shed 4 bases, with 13 bases lying between them. The CDR3 loop reads CASSVGGGQVYGYTF. The CDR3 DNA is TGTGCCAGCAGCGTAGGGGGGGGGCAGGTCTATGGCTACACCTTC. The whole variable domain, filled in from reference TRBV9 and TRBJ1-2, reads DSGVTQTPKHLITATGQRVTLRCSPRSGDLSVYWYQQSLDQGLQFLIQYYNGEERAKGNILERFSAQQFPDLHSELNLSSLELGDSALYFCASSVGGGQVYGYTFGSGTRLTVV.

The V and J genes are TRBV10-3 and TRBJ2-5, with D perhaps matching TRBD2 (7 bases). Trimming shortened V by 6 bases and J by 5 bases, and 19 bases separated the two germline ends. The CDR3 runs 15 residues. In germline, CDR1 is ENHRY, CDR2 SYGVKD. CDR3 in amino acids: CAIRARGARGETQYF. The DNA for the CDR3 is TGTGCCATCAGGGCACGGGGGGCGCGGGGGGAGACCCAGTACTTC.

This clonotype was observed a handful of times. V is TRBV4-3 and J is TRBJ1-2, with TRBD1 matching 9 bases. The ends lost 0 bases at V and 8 bases at J; junction bases unmatched: 7. Germline values: CDR1 LGHNA, CDR2 YSLEER. This CDR3 spans 15 amino acids. The CDR3 DNA follows: TGCGCCAGCAGCCAAGATTCGGACAGGGGAGACGGCTACACCTTC. The encoded protein is CASSQDSDRGDGYTF.

The table lists this clonotype with many counts. This chain links TRBV6-2 or TRBV6-3 with TRBJ2-7, with 9 bases identical to TRBD1. In germline, CDR1 is MNHEY, CDR2 SVGEGT. Germline trimming cut 2 bases from V and 1 base from J; bases unmatched to any gene: 3. This CDR3 has 15 amino acids. This CDR3 reads CASSYGDRVSYEQYF. CDR3 DNA: TGTGCCAGCAGTTACGGGGACAGGGTTTCCTACGAGCAGTACTTC.

This clonotype was seen ten or more times. The chain carries TRBV5-1 and TRBJ2-1; TRBD1 matches at 12 bases. The CDR3 has 15 residues. The germline gives CDR1 SGHRS, CDR2 YFSETQ. With 4 bases clipped from V and 6 bases from J, the junction kept 5 bases outside the gene matches. The CDR3 protein is CASSTGQGAINEQFF. The CDR3 nucleotides read TGCGCCAGCAGCACGGGACAGGGGGCTATCAATGAGCAGTTCTTC.

This sequence joins TRBV7-6 and TRBJ1-1, with no clear D. This CDR3 comprises 13 residues. Germline loops: CDR1 SGHVS, CDR2 FNYEAQ. The ends were cut back, 5 bases at V and 1 base at J, with 8 bases in the middle. The CDR3 DNA sequence: TGTGCCAGCAGCCGCGACGAGAACACTGAAGCTTTCTTT. As protein: CASSRDENTEAFF.

This clonotype was seen at least ten times. The gene calls are TRBV6-1 and TRBJ1-1; D ambiguous. Germline CDR1 is MNHNS and CDR2 is SASEGT. V was trimmed by 6 bases and J by 1 base, leaving 9 bases between them. This CDR3 has 13 amino acids. The CDR3 DNA reads as TGTGCCAGCAGCGCCCTGGGGAACACTGAAGCTTTCTTT. This sequence encodes CASSALGNTEAFF.

This clonotype was observed a handful of times. The gene calls are TRBV12-3 or TRBV12-4 and TRBJ1-2, with D unresolved. The V end lost 3 bases, the J end lost 0 bases, and 11 bases lay between the germline ends. This CDR3 is built from 15 residues. CDR3 in DNA: TGTGCCAGCAGTTTTCTGGGTAGCGCTAACTATGGCTACACCTTC. This translates into CASSFLGSANYGYTF.

The chain uses TRBV27 and TRBJ2-7; TRBD1 is a possible D gene (6 bases). V lost 10 bases and J 2 bases, leaving 12 bases between the germline ends. The CDR3 is 12 amino acids. Germline V gene data show CDR1 as MNHEY and CDR2 as SMNVEV (reference sequence). CDR3 residues: CATGTSPYEQYF. In DNA form, the CDR3 reads TGTGCCACTGGGACAAGTCCCTACGAGCAGTACTTC.

V gene TRBV19 combines with J gene TRBJ2-3; D remains unclear. V gave up 2 bases and J gave up 0 bases, with 9 bases separating them. Germline V CDR1 and CDR2: LNHDA, SQIVND (reference sequence). The CDR3 is 15 amino acids. In DNA, the CDR3 is TGTGCCAGTAGTATATTCACAACTAGCACAGATACGCAGTATTTT. This sequence encodes CASSIFTTSTDTQYF. The full variable domain, in which reference TRBV19 and TRBJ2-3 provide the parts outside the CDR3, is DGGITQSPKYLFRKEGQNVTLSCEQNLNHDAMYWYRQDPGQGLRLIYYSQIVNDFQKGDIAEGYSVSREKKESFPLTVTSAQKNPTAFYLCASSIFTTSTDTQYFGPGTRLTVL.

This clonotype was recorded many times. CDR3 protein: CASSLSLHPDTEAFF. DNA of the CDR3: TGTGCCAGCAGTTTAAGCCTTCATCCCGACACTGAAGCTTTCTTT. The rearrangement uses TRBV7-2 and TRBJ1-1; D ambiguous. The CDR3 consists of 15 residues. Germline V lookup: CDR1 SGHTA, CDR2 FQGNSA. V gave up 6 bases and J gave up 3 bases, with 17 bases separating them.

This clonotype appeared many times. The rearrangement joins TRBV5-1 to TRBJ1-5; the D is unclear. V was cut by 2 bases and J by 3 bases, with 6 bases left in between. Germline CDR1 reads SGHRS; CDR2 reads YFSETQ. CDR3 length: 13 amino acids. CDR3 nucleotide sequence: TGCGCCAGCAGCTTTGGTTACAATCAGCCCCAGCATTTT. Residues: CASSFGYNQPQHF.

This clonotype was counted many times. The chain joins TRBV6-2 or TRBV6-3 to TRBJ2-7; the match to TRBD2 covers 7 bases. Germline CDR1 reads MNHEY; CDR2 reads SVGEGT. The V segment lost 2 bases and the J segment 2 bases; nucleotides outside the gene matches: 6. This CDR3 spans 15 amino acids. The CDR3 bases are TGTGCCAGCAGTTACGGGCAGCGGGGAACCTACGAGCAGTACTTC. As protein: CASSYGQRGTYEQYF.

This clonotype was counted only a few times. The V gene is TRBV6-2 or TRBV6-3, the J gene TRBJ2-7; maybe TRBD2 (5 bases). The CDR3 length is 11 residues. From germline, CDR1 is MNHEY and CDR2 SVGEGT. V lost 6 bases and J lost 9, with 12 bases in between. The CDR3 DNA is TGTGCCAGCAGAAGACTGGGGAGGCAGTACTTC. Amino acids: CASRRLGRQYF.